The rows below give T cell receptor beta chains drawn from one sample of a study of blood T cell repertoires in COVID-19. Assay: immunoSEQ multiplex PCR; the TCRdb copy retains only in-frame clones and omits some. The data contain about 81,000 clones, around 85% of them singletons. Sequencing used peripheral blood. Source of these receptors: an older woman with acute or convalescent COVID-19. Each CDR3 is given with its conserved first and last residue. Fields, in order: V gene, clone size, D gene, J gene, CDR3 DNA, CDR3 protein. The D gene is left open where the match is weak. Not all rows give a size; the values are once, few, many and, for expanded clones, a class.

V: TRBV5-4
size: .
D: .
J: TRBJ1-2
DNA: TGTGCCAGCAGCCCCCCTGACAGAGCTGGTGGCTACACCTTC
CDR3: CASSPPDRAGGYTF

V: TRBV2
size: once
D: TRBD1
J: TRBJ1-1
DNA: TGTGCCAGCAGTGTGGGACAGGGCGAAGCTTTCTTT
CDR3: CASSVGQGEAFF

V: TRBV7-9
size: .
D: TRBD2
J: TRBJ2-2
DNA: TGTGCCAGCAGCTCAACGACTAGCGGGAGGACCGGGGAGCTGTTTTTT
CDR3: CASSSTTSGRTGELFF

V: TRBV9
size: .
D: TRBD1
J: TRBJ1-5
DNA: TGTGCCAGCAGCGTAGGGACAGGGATTTTAAGTTGGCCCCAGCATTTT
CDR3: CASSVGTGILSWPQHF

V: TRBV5-1
size: .
D: .
J: TRBJ1-1
DNA: TGCGCCAGCAGCTTTGGGGTCCCAGGGGCCACTGAAGCTTTCTTT
CDR3: CASSFGVPGATEAFF

V: TRBV27
size: .
D: .
J: TRBJ1-3
DNA: TGTGCCAGCTGGGCCGGGGGATTGACTGGAAACACCATATATTTT
CDR3: CASWAGGLTGNTIYF

V: TRBV19
size: .
D: TRBD2
J: TRBJ2-1
DNA: TGTGCCAGTACAACTAGCGGGAGCATAGAGGATGAGCAGTTCTTC
CDR3: CASTTSGSIEDEQFF

V: TRBV5-1
size: .
D: .
J: TRBJ1-1
DNA: TGCGCCAGCAGCTTAAATACCGGGACACCGAACACTGAAGCTTTCTTT
CDR3: CASSLNTGTPNTEAFF

V: TRBV5-5
size: .
D: TRBD1
J: TRBJ1-1
DNA: TGTGCCAGCAGCTTGAGTAGGAACAGGGGGGTTGGCACTGAAGCTTTCTTT
CDR3: CASSLSRNRGVGTEAFF

V: TRBV11-3
size: .
D: TRBD1
J: TRBJ1-2
DNA: TGTGCCAGCAGCTCCCGGACAGGGGGCGAAGGGGACTATGGCTACACCTTC
CDR3: CASSSRTGGEGDYGYTF

V: TRBV19
size: .
D: .
J: TRBJ2-2
DNA: TGTGCCAGTAGCGCCCCCCAGGGCCGGAACACCGGGGAGCTGTTTTTT
CDR3: CASSAPQGRNTGELFF

V: TRBV11-2
size: .
D: TRBD1
J: TRBJ2-5
DNA: TGTGCCAGCAGCCTTATACGCCGGGACAGCCCCTTCCAGTACTTC
CDR3: CASSLIRRDSPFQYF

V: TRBV28
size: .
D: .
J: TRBJ1-1
DNA: TGTGCCAGCAGTTCTTGGGGACTTGACACTGAAGCTTTCTTT
CDR3: CASSSWGLDTEAFF

V: TRBV5-1
size: .
D: .
J: TRBJ2-1
DNA: TGCGCCAGCAGCTTGGCGGGCGGGGTGAACAATGAGCAGTTCTTC
CDR3: CASSLAGGVNNEQFF

V: TRBV2
size: .
D: .
J: TRBJ1-1
DNA: TGTGCCAGCAGTGAGAGAGGGAGCACCTATGAAGCTTTCTTT
CDR3: CASSERGSTYEAFF

V: TRBV5-4
size: .
D: .
J: TRBJ2-1
DNA: TGTGCCAGCAGCTTGGATCCTAGTGGGTACAATGAGCAGTTCTTC
CDR3: CASSLDPSGYNEQFF

V: TRBV7-6
size: .
D: TRBD1
J: TRBJ1-2
DNA: TGTGCCAGCAGCTTTGGACAGGGAGATTTATATGGCTACACCTTC
CDR3: CASSFGQGDLYGYTF

V: TRBV5-1
size: .
D: TRBD1
J: TRBJ2-2
DNA: TGCGCCAGCAGCTCCGGACAGGGCGTCACCGGGGAGCTGTTTTTT
CDR3: CASSSGQGVTGELFF

V: TRBV9
size: .
D: .
J: TRBJ2-1
DNA: TGTGCCAGCAGCGGATTAACCGGGACTCCAATATACAATGAGCAGTTCTTC
CDR3: CASSGLTGTPIYNEQFF

V: TRBV7-9
size: .
D: TRBD1
J: TRBJ1-4
DNA: TGTGCCAGCAGCTCGAGCCAGGGGGCGCGAGATGAAAAACTGTTTTTT
CDR3: CASSSSQGARDEKLFF

V: TRBV24-1
size: .
D: .
J: TRBJ2-3
DNA: TGTGCCACCAGTGGCCGAGGACACCGGGCCTCTAGCACAGATACGCAGTATTTT
CDR3: CATSGRGHRASSTDTQYF

V: TRBV7-8
size: .
D: TRBD1
J: TRBJ1-4
DNA: TGTGCCAGCAGCCCCCCCGGGACAGGGTCAACTAATGAAAAACTGTTTTTT
CDR3: CASSPPGTGSTNEKLFF

V: TRBV11-2
size: .
D: TRBD2
J: TRBJ2-3
DNA: TGTGCCAGCAGCGGCTTGGGACTAGATGGGACAGATACGCAGTATTTT
CDR3: CASSGLGLDGTDTQYF

V: TRBV4-1
size: .
D: .
J: TRBJ1-5
DNA: TGCGCCAGCAGCCAAGAGCTGGCGGGGCCCCAGCATTTT
CDR3: CASSQELAGPQHF

V: TRBV2
size: .
D: TRBD1
J: TRBJ2-5
DNA: TGTGCCAGCAGTGTAAGGACAGGAGGAGAGACCCAGTACTTC
CDR3: CASSVRTGGETQYF

V: TRBV21-1
size: .
D: .
J: TRBJ2-6
DNA: TGTTTTCCGGGGGGACAGGGCCTTACGGGGGCCAACGTCCTGACTTTC
CDR3: CFPGGQGLTGANVLTF

V: TRBV21-1
size: .
D: .
J: TRBJ2-1
DNA: TGTGCCAGCAGCACAGTACGACTAGCGGGAGGCGCGAGTAATGAGCAGTTCTTC
CDR3: CASSTVRLAGGASNEQFF

V: TRBV28
size: .
D: .
J: TRBJ2-1
DNA: TGTGCCAGCAGCAACCCGACAGGACAGTTCTTC
CDR3: CASSNPTGQFF

V: TRBV28
size: .
D: .
J: TRBJ2-2
DNA: TGTGCCAGCAGTTTGACCCGAGGTGACGGGGAGCTGTTTTTT
CDR3: CASSLTRGDGELFF

V: TRBV4-3
size: .
D: .
J: TRBJ2-1
DNA: TGCGCCAGCAGCGGGATAGGGGGTTCCTACAATGAGCAGTTCTTC
CDR3: CASSGIGGSYNEQFF

V: TRBV5-1
size: .
D: .
J: TRBJ1-2
DNA: TGCGCCAGCAGCTTGGAGGGGAACTATGGCTACACCTTC
CDR3: CASSLEGNYGYTF

V: TRBV6-1
size: .
D: .
J: TRBJ1-5
DNA: TGTGCCAGCAGTGAAGGGGGCCATAGCAATCAGCCCCAGCATTTT
CDR3: CASSEGGHSNQPQHF

V: TRBV19
size: .
D: TRBD1
J: TRBJ1-3
DNA: TGTGCCAGTATAGAGAGACAGGGAGGCGGAAACACCATATATTTT
CDR3: CASIERQGGGNTIYF